The 16 T cell receptor beta chains below were found in one sample sequenced in a study of T-cell memory formation after mild COVID-19. Each CDR3 protein is one row after TCRdb ran MiXCR on the 5' RACE reads. The sample lists 350,000 to 400,000 distinct CDR3 sequences, around 14% occurring once. Sequenced input: PBMCs or a T cell subset sorted from them (not recorded which). All receptors come from a man between 18 and 35 years old who had mild COVID-19 (a few samples of this study predate the infection). Cell type and time point are not known.

A few counts support this clonotype. The chain couples TRBV7-2 to TRBJ1-5; no reliable D call. Between the trimmed V and J ends, which lost 8 bases and 4 bases, there was a span of 9 bases. The CDR3 has 12 amino acids. The germline V gene has CDR1 SGHTA and CDR2 FQGNSA. The DNA for the CDR3 is TGTGCCAGCGCTCTCCGTAATCAGCCCCAGCATTTT. Its protein is CASALRNQPQHF.

This clonotype was found many times. The chain combines TRBV20-1 with TRBJ2-3; D might be TRBD2 (5 bases). V lost 6 bases and J lost 3, with 19 bases in between. CDR3 length: 15 residues. Germline assignment: CDR1 DFQATT and CDR2 SNEGSKA (reference sequence). The CDR3 coding sequence is TGCAGTGCGCCGGGCCGGGATCTGGGTACAGATACGCAGTATTTT. This gives the protein CSAPGRDLGTDTQYF.

This clonotype came up a few times. The chain combines TRBV6-1 with TRBJ1-2, with 7 bases fitting TRBD1. Unmatched junction bases numbered 2, after V lost 6 bases and J lost 4 bases. The CDR3 sequence is 12 residues long. CDR1 MNHNS and CDR2 SASEGT come from the germline V gene. CDR3 bases: TGTGCCAGCAGCCGACAGGGCTATGGCTACACCTTC. As protein: CASSRQGYGYTF.

This clonotype was counted many times. The chain carries TRBV20-1 and TRBJ2-3, with D unclear. With 3 bases removed from V and 3 bases from J, the gap between germline ends came to 7 bases. Germline V gene data show CDR1 as DFQATT and CDR2 as SNEGSKA (reference sequence). This CDR3 spans 12 amino acids. Here the CDR3 reads CSASIQTDTQYF. The CDR3 DNA follows: TGCAGTGCTAGTATACAGACAGATACGCAGTATTTT.

The chain recombines TRBV6-5 with TRBJ2-2; TRBD1 matches 7 bases. Germline values: CDR1 MNHEY, CDR2 SVGAGI. Trimming took 7 bases from V and 4 from J; bases not matched to a gene: 12. This CDR3 comprises 16 residues. DNA of the CDR3: TGTGCCAGCACCGAGGGGTACAGGGGTTCCACCGGGGAGCTGTTTTTT. Translating gives CASTEGYRGSTGELFF.

At least ten counts were recorded for this clonotype. V and J are TRBV28 and TRBJ2-7, with TRBD1 as a possible D gene (5 bases). The germline V and J ends were trimmed by 10 bases and 3 bases, with 13 bases remaining between them. The CDR3 is made up of 12 amino acids. Germline CDR1 MDHEN, CDR2 SYDVKM. CDR3 sequence (DNA): TGTGCCACGGGCCGGCAGGGCTACGAGCAGTACGTC. Residues: CATGRQGYEQYV.

This clonotype has more than one count but fewer than ten. This chain joins TRBV5-1 and TRBJ1-1, with D unclear. V lost 5 bases and J lost 4, with 12 bases in between. Germline loops: CDR1 SGHRS, CDR2 YFSETQ. The CDR3 runs to 13 residues. CDR3 sequence reads: CASSLEVGTEAFF. The CDR3 bases are TGCGCCAGCAGTCTTGAGGTAGGCACTGAAGCTTTCTTT. The variable domain in full, with the rest retrieved from reference TRBV5-1 and TRBJ1-1, is KAGVTQTPRYLIKTRGQQVTLSCSPISGHRSVSWYQQTPGQGLQFLFEYFSETQRNKGNFPGRFSGRQFSNSRSEMNVSTLELGDSALYLCASSLEVGTEAFFGQGTRLTVV.

This CDR3 is CASSDNPGQPQHF. The CDR3 bases are TGCGCCAGCTCCGACAACCCGGGTCAGCCCCAGCATTTT. The genes are TRBV5-1 and TRBJ1-5; D unclear. This CDR3 is built from 13 residues. Trimming stripped 7 bases from V and 6 bases from J, with 14 bases between. CDR1 is SGHRS, CDR2 YFSETQ, per germline.

The chain is built from TRBV6-6 and TRBJ1-5; D is ambiguous. Trimming removed 8 bases at V and 5 bases at J, with 13 bases between. The CDR3 contains 13 residues. Germline V CDR1 and CDR2: MNHNY, SVGAGI (reference sequence). In DNA, the CDR3 is TGTGCCAGCCTGTCCCGGATGGATCAGCCCCAGCATTTT. Its protein product is CASLSRMDQPQHF.

The rearrangement joins TRBV5-1 to TRBJ2-1; TRBD2 matches 8 bases. Germline CDR1 is SGHRS and CDR2 is YFSETQ. V dropped 0 bases and J dropped 6; count of bases not matched to a gene: 5. The CDR3 has 15 residues. CDR3 in DNA: TGCGCCAGCAGCTTGGAAGCGGGAGCGGGCAATGAGCAGTTCTTC. Its translation: CASSLEAGAGNEQFF.

This clonotype has a count of ten or more. This chain uses TRBV4-2 with TRBJ2-3; D gene unclear. The CDR3 is 15 amino acids. Germline CDR1 reads LGHNA; CDR2 reads YNFKEQ. Between the trimmed V and J ends, which lost 0 bases and 6 bases, there was a span of 13 bases. This chain's CDR3 is CASSQDRVSTDTQYF. The CDR3 DNA is TGTGCCAGCAGCCAAGATCGTGTTTCGACCGATACGCAGTATTTT.

This chain uses TRBV5-6 with TRBJ2-1; D is ambiguous. V lost 4 bases to trimming and J lost 7 bases, with 12 bases between them. This CDR3 region has 13 residues. The V gene's germline CDR1 is SGHDT and CDR2 YYEEEE. CDR3 residues: CASSRQWMNEQFF. CDR3 coding DNA: TGTGCCAGCAGCCGCCAATGGATGAATGAGCAGTTCTTC.

This clonotype was detected only a few times. This rearrangement joins TRBV7-9 to TRBJ1-3; 7 bases are shared with TRBD1. The CDR3 is 16 amino acids. Germline CDR1 is SEHNR and CDR2 is FQNEAQ (reference sequence). J gave up 2 bases and V 5 bases, and 9 bases lay outside the gene matches. In DNA, the CDR3 is TGTGCCAGCAGCCCCCAGGGACAGATGACTGGAAACACCATATATTTT. Protein sequence: CASSPQGQMTGNTIYF.

The rearrangement links TRBV25-1 to TRBJ1-1; no definite D call. There are 14 residues in the CDR3. The V end was cut by 5 bases, the J end by 4 bases, with 14 bases between. Germline V gene data show CDR1 as MGHDK and CDR2 as SYGVNS. CDR3 DNA sequence: TGTGCCAGCAGTAATCTTCAGGTATGCACTGAAGCTTTCTTT. The encoded protein is CASSNLQVCTEAFF. The full variable domain, with the rest looked up from reference TRBV25-1 and TRBJ1-1, is EADIYQTPRYLVIGTGKKITLECSQTMGHDKMYWYQQDPGMELHLIHYSYGVNSTEKGDLSSESTVSRIRTEHFPLTLESARPSHTSQYLCASSNLQVCTEAFFGQGTRLTVV.

CDR3 protein: CASSAGTRATGELFF. The CDR3 DNA follows: TGTGCCAGCTCAGCCGGGACCAGGGCCACCGGGGAGCTGTTTTTT. The rearrangement uses TRBV18 and TRBJ2-2, with D possibly called TRBD1 or TRBD2 (5 bases each). V lost 5 bases to trimming and J lost 4 bases, with 14 bases between them. The CDR3 loop spans 15 amino acids. Germline V CDR1 and CDR2: KGHSH, LQKENI.

The V and J genes are TRBV2 and TRBJ2-3, with TRBD2 matching 13 bases. This CDR3 is 16 amino acids long. J gave up 8 bases and V 3 bases, and 8 bases lay outside the gene matches. Per germline, CDR1 SNHLY and CDR2 FYNNEI. This CDR3 reads CASSEPTSGGVRTQYF. The CDR3, as DNA: TGTGCCAGCAGTGAGCCAACTAGCGGGGGGGTACGTACGCAGTATTTT. Full variable domain (missing parts from reference TRBV2 and TRBJ2-3): EPEVTQTPSHQVTQMGQEVILRCVPISNHLYFYWYRQILGQKVEFLVSFYNNEISEKSEIFDDQFSVERPDGSNFTLKIRSTKLEDSAMYFCASSEPTSGGVRTQYFGPGTRLTVL.